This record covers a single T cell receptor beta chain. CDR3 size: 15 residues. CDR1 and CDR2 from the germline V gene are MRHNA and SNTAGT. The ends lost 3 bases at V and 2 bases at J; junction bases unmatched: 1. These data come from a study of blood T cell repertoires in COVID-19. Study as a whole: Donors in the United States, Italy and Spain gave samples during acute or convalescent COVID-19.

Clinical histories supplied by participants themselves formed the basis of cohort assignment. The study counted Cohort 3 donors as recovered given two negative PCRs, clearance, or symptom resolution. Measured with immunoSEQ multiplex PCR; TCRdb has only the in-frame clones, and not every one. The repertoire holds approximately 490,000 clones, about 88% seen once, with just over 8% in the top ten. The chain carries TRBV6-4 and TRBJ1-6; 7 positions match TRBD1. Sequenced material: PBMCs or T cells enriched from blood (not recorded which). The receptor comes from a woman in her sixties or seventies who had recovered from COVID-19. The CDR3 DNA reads TGTGCCAGCAGTGAGGGGACAGCCTATAATTCACCCCTCCACTTT. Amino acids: CASSEGTAYNSPLHF.